Listed below are T cell receptor beta chains from one sample, sequenced in a study of Ad26.COV2.S vaccination and SARS-CoV-2 variants. The assay was immunoSEQ multiplex PCR, and TCRdb's table has in-frame clones only and misses some. Of about 350,000 clones listed, more than 85% are singletons. The sample consisted of peripheral blood, taken in a trial of Ad26.COV2.S vaccine versus placebo. These receptors were collected from a person aged 18-65 years who received the Ad26.COV2.S COVID-19 vaccine or a placebo. CDR3s include the opening cysteine and the closing phenylalanine or tryptophan. D genes are given only for firm matches. Clone size is not always given. Where it is, it says once, few, many or a class for expanded clones.

CDR3aa: CASREGGPGTEAFF
CDR3nt: TGTGCCAGCAGGGAGGGGGGGCCAGGCACTGAAGCTTTCTTT
v_gene: TRBV7-9
j_gene: TRBJ1-1
abundance: .
d_gene: .

CDR3aa: CASSLKPPQGGYEQYF
CDR3nt: TGTGCCAGCAGCCTAAAACCCCCCCAGGGCGGCTACGAGCAGTACTTC
v_gene: TRBV27
j_gene: TRBJ2-7
abundance: .
d_gene: .

CDR3aa: CASSQGSGQGREKLFF
CDR3nt: TGTGCCAGCAGCCAAGGTTCCGGACAGGGGCGTGAAAAACTGTTTTTT
v_gene: TRBV3-1/TRBV3-2
j_gene: TRBJ1-4
abundance: few
d_gene: TRBD1

CDR3aa: CASSTRWALPMNTEAFF
CDR3nt: TGTGCCAGTAGTACCCGATGGGCGCTTCCCATGAACACTGAAGCTTTCTTT
v_gene: TRBV19
j_gene: TRBJ1-1
abundance: few
d_gene: .

CDR3aa: CASSPSTGDYGYTF
CDR3nt: TGCGCCAGCAGCCCCTCGACAGGGGACTATGGCTACACCTTC
v_gene: TRBV5-1
j_gene: TRBJ1-2
abundance: .
d_gene: TRBD1

CDR3aa: CASSLVAPSFGYGYTF
CDR3nt: TGTGCCAGCAGCTTAGTAGCACCAAGTTTCGGCTATGGCTACACCTTC
v_gene: TRBV7-9
j_gene: TRBJ1-2
abundance: .
d_gene: .

CDR3aa: CASSRQGSRLLAKNIQYF
CDR3nt: TGTGCCAGCAGCAGACAGGGGTCCCGACTTTTAGCCAAAAACATTCAGTACTTC
v_gene: TRBV2
j_gene: TRBJ2-4
abundance: .
d_gene: TRBD1

CDR3aa: CASRATGNTGELFF
CDR3nt: TGTGCCAGCAGGGCGACAGGGAACACCGGGGAGCTGTTTTTT
v_gene: TRBV28
j_gene: TRBJ2-2
abundance: few
d_gene: .

CDR3aa: CASSFSSEETQYF
CDR3nt: TGTGCCAGCAGCTTCTCCTCGGAGGAGACCCAGTACTTC
v_gene: TRBV5-5
j_gene: TRBJ2-5
abundance: .
d_gene: .

CDR3aa: CASSSFGTETGEQYF
CDR3nt: TGTGCCAGCAGTTCATTCGGGACAGAGACGGGCGAGCAGTACTTC
v_gene: TRBV28
j_gene: TRBJ2-7
abundance: once
d_gene: TRBD1

CDR3aa: CASSPVAGSYEQYF
CDR3nt: TGCGCCAGCAGCCCGGTAGCGGGGTCCTACGAGCAGTACTTC
v_gene: TRBV5-1
j_gene: TRBJ2-7
abundance: .
d_gene: TRBD2